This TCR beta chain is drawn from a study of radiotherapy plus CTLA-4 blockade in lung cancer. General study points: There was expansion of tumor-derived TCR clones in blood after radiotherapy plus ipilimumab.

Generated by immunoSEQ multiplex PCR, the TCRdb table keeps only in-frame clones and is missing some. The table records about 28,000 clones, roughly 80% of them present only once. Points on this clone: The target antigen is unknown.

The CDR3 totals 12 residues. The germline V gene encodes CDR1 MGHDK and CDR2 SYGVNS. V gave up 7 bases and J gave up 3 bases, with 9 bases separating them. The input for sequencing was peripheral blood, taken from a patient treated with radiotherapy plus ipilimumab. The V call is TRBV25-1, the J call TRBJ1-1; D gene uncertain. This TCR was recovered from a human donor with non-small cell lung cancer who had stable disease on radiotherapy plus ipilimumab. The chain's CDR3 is CASTGGYTEAFF. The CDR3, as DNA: TGTGCCAGCACTGGCGGGTACACTGAAGCTTTCTTT. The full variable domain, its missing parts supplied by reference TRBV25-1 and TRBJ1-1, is EADIYQTPRYLVIGTGKKITLECSQTMGHDKMYWYQQDPGMELHLIHYSYGVNSTEKGDLSSESTVSRIRTEHFPLTLESARPSHTSQYLCASTGGYTEAFFGQGTRLTVV.